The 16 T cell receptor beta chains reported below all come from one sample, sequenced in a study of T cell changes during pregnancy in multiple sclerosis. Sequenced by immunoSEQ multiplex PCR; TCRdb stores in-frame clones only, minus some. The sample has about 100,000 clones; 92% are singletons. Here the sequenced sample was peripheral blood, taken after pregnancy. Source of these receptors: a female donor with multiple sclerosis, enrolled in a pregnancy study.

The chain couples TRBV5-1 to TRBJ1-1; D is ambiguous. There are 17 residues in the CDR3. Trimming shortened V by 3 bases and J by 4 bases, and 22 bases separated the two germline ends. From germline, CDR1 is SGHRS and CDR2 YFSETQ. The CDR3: CASSSHWPSGLGTEAFF. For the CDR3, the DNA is TGCGCCAGCAGCTCCCACTGGCCCTCGGGTTTGGGCACTGAAGCTTTCTTT.

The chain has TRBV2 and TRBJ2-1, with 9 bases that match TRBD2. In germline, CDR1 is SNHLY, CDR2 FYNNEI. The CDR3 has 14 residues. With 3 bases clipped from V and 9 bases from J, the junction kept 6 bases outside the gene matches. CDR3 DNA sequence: TGTGCCAGCAGTGAGGCGGGAGGGCCAGGTGAGCAGTTCTTC. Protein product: CASSEAGGPGEQFF.

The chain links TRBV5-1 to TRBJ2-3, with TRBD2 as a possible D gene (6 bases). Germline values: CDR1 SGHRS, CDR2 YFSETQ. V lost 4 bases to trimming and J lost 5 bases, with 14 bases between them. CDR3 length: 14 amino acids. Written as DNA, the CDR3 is TGCGCCAGCAGCCCCGGGACTTCGAGAGATACGCAGTATTTT. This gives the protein CASSPGTSRDTQYF. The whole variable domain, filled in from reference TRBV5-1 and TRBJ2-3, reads KAGVTQTPRYLIKTRGQQVTLSCSPISGHRSVSWYQQTPGQGLQFLFEYFSETQRNKGNFPGRFSGRQFSNSRSEMNVSTLELGDSALYLCASSPGTSRDTQYFGPGTRLTVL.

The CDR3 reads CASSYHQTNYGYTF. Written as DNA, the CDR3 is TGCGCCAGCAGCTATCACCAGACTAACTATGGCTACACCTTC. The genes are TRBV5-1 and TRBJ1-2; D unresolved. The CDR3 length is 14 residues. Germline assignment: CDR1 SGHRS and CDR2 YFSETQ. Trimming pared 3 bases from V and 0 bases from J, leaving 9 bases between.

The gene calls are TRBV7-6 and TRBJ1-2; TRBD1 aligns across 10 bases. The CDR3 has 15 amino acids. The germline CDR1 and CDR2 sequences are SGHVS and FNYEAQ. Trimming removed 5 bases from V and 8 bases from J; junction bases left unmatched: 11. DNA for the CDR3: TGTGCCAGCAGCCTAACCGGGACAGGGGTACACGGCTACACCTTC. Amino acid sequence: CASSLTGTGVHGYTF.

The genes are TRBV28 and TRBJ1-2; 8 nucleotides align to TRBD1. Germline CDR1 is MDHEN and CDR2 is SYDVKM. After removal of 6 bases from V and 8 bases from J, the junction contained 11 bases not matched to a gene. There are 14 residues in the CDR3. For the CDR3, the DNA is TGTGCCAGCAGCTCAGGGGGCGCCGGGTGGGGCTACACCTTC. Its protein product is CASSSGGAGWGYTF.

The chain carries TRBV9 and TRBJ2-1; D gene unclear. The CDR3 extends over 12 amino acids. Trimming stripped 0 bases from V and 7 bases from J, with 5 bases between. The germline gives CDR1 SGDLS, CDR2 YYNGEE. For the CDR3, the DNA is TGTGCCAGCAGCGTAGAGAGTAATGAGCAGTTCTTC. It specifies CASSVESNEQFF.

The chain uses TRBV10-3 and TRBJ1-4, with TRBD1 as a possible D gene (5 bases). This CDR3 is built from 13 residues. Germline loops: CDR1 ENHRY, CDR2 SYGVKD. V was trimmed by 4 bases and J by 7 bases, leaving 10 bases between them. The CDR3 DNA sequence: TGTGCCATCAGTGCGGGGGATAGTGAAAAACTGTTTTTT. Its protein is CAISAGDSEKLFF.

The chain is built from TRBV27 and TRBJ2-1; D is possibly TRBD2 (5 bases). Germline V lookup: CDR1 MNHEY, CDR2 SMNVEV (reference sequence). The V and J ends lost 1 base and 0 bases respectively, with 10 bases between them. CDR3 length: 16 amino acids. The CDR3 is CASSLLGRTSYNEQFF. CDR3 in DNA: TGTGCCAGCAGTTTATTAGGGAGAACCTCCTACAATGAGCAGTTCTTC.

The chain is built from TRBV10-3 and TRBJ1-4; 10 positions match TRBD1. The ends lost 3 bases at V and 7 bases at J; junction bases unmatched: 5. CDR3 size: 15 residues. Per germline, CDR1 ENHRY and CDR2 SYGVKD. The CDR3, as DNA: TGTGCCATCAGTGATGGGGGACAGGGGTCTGAAAAACTGTTTTTT. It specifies CAISDGGQGSEKLFF.

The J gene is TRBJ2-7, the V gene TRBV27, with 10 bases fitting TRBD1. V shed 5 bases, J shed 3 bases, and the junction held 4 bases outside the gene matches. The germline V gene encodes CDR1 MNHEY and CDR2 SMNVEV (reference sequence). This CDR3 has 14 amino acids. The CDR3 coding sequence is TGTGCCAGCAGTCAGGGACAGGGGTTCTACGAGCAGTACTTC. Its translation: CASSQGQGFYEQYF.

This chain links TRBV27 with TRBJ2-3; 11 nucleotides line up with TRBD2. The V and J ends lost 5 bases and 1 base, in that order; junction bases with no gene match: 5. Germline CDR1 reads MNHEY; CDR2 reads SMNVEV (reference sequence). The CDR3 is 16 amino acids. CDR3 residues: CASSPLLAGGTDTQYF. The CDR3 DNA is TGTGCCAGCAGTCCACTACTAGCGGGGGGCACAGATACGCAGTATTTT.

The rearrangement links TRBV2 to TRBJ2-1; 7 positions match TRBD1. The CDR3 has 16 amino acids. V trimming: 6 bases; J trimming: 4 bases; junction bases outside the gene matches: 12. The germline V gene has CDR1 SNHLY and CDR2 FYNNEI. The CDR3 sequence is CASRTGNNPPYNEQFF. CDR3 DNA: TGTGCCAGCAGGACAGGGAATAACCCCCCTTACAATGAGCAGTTCTTC.

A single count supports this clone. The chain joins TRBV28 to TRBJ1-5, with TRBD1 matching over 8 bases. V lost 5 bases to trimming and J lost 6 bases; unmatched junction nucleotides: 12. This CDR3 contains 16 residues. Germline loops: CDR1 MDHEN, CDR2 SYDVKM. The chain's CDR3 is CASSRTIRTGLQPQHF. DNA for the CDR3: TGTGCCAGCAGTCGAACAATAAGGACAGGGCTTCAGCCCCAGCATTTT.

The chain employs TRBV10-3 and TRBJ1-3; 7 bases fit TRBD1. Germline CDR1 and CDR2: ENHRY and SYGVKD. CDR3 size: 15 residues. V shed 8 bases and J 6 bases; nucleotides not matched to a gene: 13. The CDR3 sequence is CAILVLTGWKNTIYF. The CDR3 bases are TGTGCCATCTTAGTGCTGACAGGGTGGAAAAACACCATATATTTT.

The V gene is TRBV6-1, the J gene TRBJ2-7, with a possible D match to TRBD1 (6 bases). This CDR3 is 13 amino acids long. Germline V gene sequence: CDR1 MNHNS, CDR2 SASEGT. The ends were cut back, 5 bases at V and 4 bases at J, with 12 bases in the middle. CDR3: CASSSRDKYEQYF. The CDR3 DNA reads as TGTGCCAGCAGTTCCCGGGACAAATACGAGCAGTACTTC.